The clone carrying this T cell receptor beta chain was counted a few times. This CDR3 comprises 16 residues. V lost 2 bases and J lost 0; bases outside the gene matches: 4. Germline V gene sequence: CDR1 SGHDT, CDR2 YYEEEE. The sample comes from a study of blood T cell repertoires in COVID-19. Clones were read by immunoSEQ multiplex PCR, and TCRdb kept only the in-frame ones, dropping some. Among approximately 30,000 clones listed, around 85% were seen once. The chain recombines TRBV5-6 with TRBJ2-3; 9 nucleotides agree with TRBD2. What was sequenced was peripheral blood. The receptor was isolated from a human donor with acute or convalescent COVID-19. The donor label of this sample is uncertain. The CDR3 DNA follows: TGTGCCAGCAGCTTTACAACTAGCGGGAGCACAGATACGCAGTATTTT. Translating it yields CASSFTTSGSTDTQYF.